The 5 T cell receptor beta chains in this list originate from one sample, sequenced in a study of blood T cell repertoires in COVID-19. Only in-frame clones appear in the TCRdb table, and some are missing; sequencing was by immunoSEQ multiplex PCR. The sample records more than 80,000 clones, about three quarters being singletons. The source material was peripheral blood. All receptors come from a man aged 80 or over with COVID-19, enrolled during active disease.

The chain combines TRBV11-3 with TRBJ2-5; D is perhaps TRBD1 (6 bases). This CDR3 contains 15 residues. Germline V lookup: CDR1 SGHNT, CDR2 YENEEA. V was pared by 0 bases and J by 3 bases, with 11 bases between. The CDR3 here is CASSLEGGVEETQYF. The CDR3 coding sequence is TGTGCCAGCAGCTTAGAAGGGGGAGTCGAAGAGACCCAGTACTTC.

This CDR3 reads CASSLRWTAEAFF. In DNA form, the CDR3 reads TGTGCCAGCAGTTTACGGTGGACAGCTGAAGCTTTCTTT. The chain joins TRBV28 to TRBJ1-1, with D possibly being TRBD1 (6 bases). V lost 2 bases, J lost 6 bases, and 10 bases lay in between. The CDR3 extends over 13 amino acids. Per the germline V gene, CDR1 is MDHEN and CDR2 is SYDVKM.

The V and J genes are TRBV29-1 and TRBJ1-2, with 9 bases that match TRBD1. V was pared by 1 base and J by 6 bases, with 6 bases of the junction left unmatched. Per germline, CDR1 SQVTM and CDR2 ANQGSEA. This CDR3 is 14 amino acids long. Here the CDR3 DNA reads TGCAGCGTTGAAGCATTGGGACAGGGAAATGGCTACACCTTC. It is translated as CSVEALGQGNGYTF.

The chain employs TRBV2 and TRBJ2-1, with unresolved D. This CDR3 spans 15 amino acids. V shed 7 bases and J shed 0 bases, with 13 bases lying between them. Per the germline V gene, CDR1 is SNHLY and CDR2 is FYNNEI. This CDR3 reads CASTLAASSYNEQFF. The CDR3 nucleotides read TGTGCCAGCACCTTAGCTGCTAGCTCCTACAATGAGCAGTTCTTC.

The rearrangement links TRBV15 to TRBJ2-1, with 7 nucleotides matching TRBD1. Germline CDR1 LNHNV, CDR2 YYDKDF (reference sequence). Unmatched junction bases numbered 2, after V lost 0 bases and J lost 0 bases. The CDR3 is 16 amino acids. The CDR3 DNA reads as TGTGCCACCAGCAGAGACCGGGACAGCTCCTACAATGAGCAGTTCTTC. Residues: CATSRDRDSSYNEQFF.